Here is one T cell receptor (beta chain) with its context. This sample stems from a study of blood T cells in healthy people across ages. Overall study: Researchers report that template switching captured about one barcoded beta molecule per two T cells.

V lost 4 bases and J 4 bases, leaving 10 bases between the germline ends. Looked up from germline, CDR1 is SGHVS and CDR2 is FNYEAQ. This CDR3 has 13 residues. A J-beta primer mix and a sample-barcoded 5' primer were used in a second PCR of roughly 6 to 11 cycles. Every cDNA molecule bore a tag from a template-switch adaptor containing 12 random nucleotides. Each CDR3 protein is one row after TCRdb ran MiXCR on the 5' RACE reads. The sample lists a few hundred thousand distinct CDR3 sequences, 25% to 30% occurring once. Every donor contributed about 10 milliliters of peripheral blood by blood draw. The chain combines TRBV7-6 with TRBJ1-1; D possibly corresponds to TRBD1 (5 bases). The receptor was derived from a woman in her 70s in good health. The sequencing input was blood. CDR3 bases: TGTGCCAGCAGCTACACAGGTAGCACTGAAGCTTTCTTT. It translates to CASSYTGSTEAFF.